These 14 T cell receptor beta chains share one sample of origin, sequenced in a study of shared T cell receptors in the human thymus (dated by TCRdb to the early 2020s). Library preparation employed the immunoSEQ multiplex PCR assay. As stored in TCRdb, this immuneACCESS dataset retains in-frame rearrangements with V and J assigned. A fraction of the clones does not appear; measured against another copy, unresolved V genes explain less than half of the discrepancy, and the remainder lacks a known reason. This sample lists some 760,000 clones; approximately 83% were detected once. The top ten hold approximately 0.01% of the sample. Another study also made use of these data, one on human thymus T cells.

The sequenced sample was thymocytes. All receptors derive from a girl under three years old with a congenital heart defect. Donor details come from another sample of the same person, matched by shared clones.

The V call is TRBV9, the J call TRBJ1-6; TRBD1 aligns across 7 bases. Germline V gene sequence: CDR1 SGDLS, CDR2 YYNGEE. V was clipped by 2 bases and J by 0 bases; unmatched bases: 23. The CDR3 consists of 23 residues. CDR3: CASSVGTEFSGLILSSYNSPLHF. In nucleotides, the CDR3 is TGTGCCAGCAGCGTCGGGACAGAATTCTCTGGCCTCATACTAAGCTCCTATAATTCACCCCTCCACTTT.

The J gene is TRBJ1-6, the V gene TRBV7-2; D is perhaps TRBD1 (5 bases). This CDR3 comprises 19 residues. V lost 5 bases to trimming and J lost 1 base, with 21 bases between them. The V gene's germline CDR1 is SGHTA and CDR2 FQGNSA. The CDR3 sequence: CASSRRGGAMMSYNSPLHF. The CDR3 DNA sequence: TGTGCCAGCAGCCGAAGAGGAGGGGCCATGATGTCCTATAATTCACCCCTCCACTTT.

In DNA, the CDR3 is TGTGCCAGCAGCTTTATAGGACAGATGAACACTGAAGCTTTCTTT. Translated, it gives CASSFIGQMNTEAFF. The chain uses TRBV7-8 and TRBJ1-1; TRBD1 might be the D (6 bases). Germline V gene data show CDR1 as SGHVS and CDR2 as FQNEAQ. Trimming took 3 bases from V and 0 from J, leaving 11 bases between them. The CDR3 is 15 residues long.

This sequence joins TRBV7-9 and TRBJ2-1, with 8 positions matching TRBD1. The length of the CDR3 is 17 residues. Germline V gives CDR1 SEHNR, CDR2 FQNEAQ (reference sequence). J was trimmed by 4 bases and V by 5 bases; bases with no gene match: 13. As DNA, the CDR3 is TGTGCCAGCAGCACAGTTGGTGGCAGGGGGCCTTACAATGAGCAGTTCTTC. Translated, it gives CASSTVGGRGPYNEQFF.

The rearrangement links TRBV4-1 to TRBJ2-3, with 8 nucleotides matching TRBD2. This CDR3 is 15 amino acids long. V shed 0 bases, J shed 3 bases, and the junction held 2 bases outside the gene matches. Looked up from germline, CDR1 is MGHRA and CDR2 is YSYEKL. CDR3 bases: TGCGCCAGCAGCCAAGATAAGCGGGGGACAGATACGCAGTATTTT. As protein: CASSQDKRGTDTQYF.

This chain connects TRBV14 to TRBJ1-2, with TRBD1 matching over 8 bases. The CDR3 is 13 amino acids. Germline V gives CDR1 SGHDN, CDR2 FVKESK. V lost 3 bases and J lost 3; bases outside the gene matches: 0. The CDR3 DNA sequence: TGTGCCAGCAGCCAGGGACAGGACTATGGCTACACCTTC. This translates into CASSQGQDYGYTF.

The chain carries TRBV4-3 and TRBJ2-1, with 7 bases matching TRBD2. The CDR3 sequence is 15 residues long. The V segment lost 4 bases and the J segment 4 bases; nucleotides outside the gene matches: 7. Per the germline V gene, CDR1 is LGHNA and CDR2 is YSLEER. DNA for the CDR3: TGCGCCAGCAGCCTCAGACTAGCTTTGTACAATGAGCAGTTCTTC. Its protein is CASSLRLALYNEQFF.

The genes are TRBV2 and TRBJ2-7; a weak D match, TRBD1 (5 bases). The length of the CDR3 is 17 residues. CDR1 is SNHLY, CDR2 FYNNEI, per germline. The ends were cut back, 3 bases at V and 7 bases at J, with 25 bases in the middle. The chain's CDR3 is CASSEGRVKGPTCEQYF. CDR3 nucleotides: TGTGCCAGCAGTGAGGGCAGGGTTAAAGGCCCTACTTGTGAGCAGTACTTC.

This rearrangement joins TRBV6-1 to TRBJ1-4; no firm D call. V gave up 2 bases and J gave up 0 bases, with 7 bases separating them. This CDR3 has 15 residues. Germline CDR1 MNHNS, CDR2 SASEGT. The CDR3 sequence is CASSEQVPTNEKLFF. For the CDR3, the DNA is TGTGCCAGCAGTGAACAGGTTCCAACTAATGAAAAACTGTTTTTT.

This clone was picked up a small number of times. The J gene is TRBJ2-1, the V gene TRBV9; D is unclear. V was trimmed by 1 base and J by 7 bases, leaving 9 bases between them. Germline V gene data show CDR1 as SGDLS and CDR2 as YYNGEE. The CDR3 spans 13 residues. CDR3: CASSVSGWNEQFF. The CDR3 DNA is TGTGCCAGCAGCGTATCGGGTTGGAATGAGCAGTTCTTC. Full variable domain (missing parts from reference TRBV9 and TRBJ2-1): DSGVTQTPKHLITATGQRVTLRCSPRSGDLSVYWYQQSLDQGLQFLIQYYNGEERAKGNILERFSAQQFPDLHSELNLSSLELGDSALYFCASSVSGWNEQFFGPGTRLTVL.

This chain uses TRBV4-1 with TRBJ2-7; tentatively, D is TRBD1 (6 bases). CDR1 is MGHRA, CDR2 YSYEKL, per germline. The V gene lost 2 bases and the J gene lost 10 bases, with 30 bases spanning the gap. The length of the CDR3 is 18 residues. CDR3 coding DNA: TGCGCCAGCAGCCAATTAGGGACACTCGGGACACCTCCGTGGTACCAGTACTTC. Protein sequence: CASSQLGTLGTPPWYQYF.

V and J are TRBV28 and TRBJ1-5; D call uncertain. This CDR3 is 13 amino acids long. Germline-derived CDR1 and CDR2 are MDHEN and SYDVKM. Trimming shortened V by 4 bases and J by 0 bases, and 4 bases separated the two germline ends. CDR3 nucleotide sequence: TGTGCCAGCAGTTGGAGTAGCAATCAGCCCCAGCATTTT. It is translated as CASSWSSNQPQHF.

J is TRBJ2-7 and V is TRBV6-5, with 9 bases lining up with TRBD1. With V trimmed by 8 bases and J by 5 bases, 10 bases remained unmatched. This CDR3 region has 14 residues. Germline CDR1 MNHEY, CDR2 SVGAGI. CDR3: CASATGTGFHEQYF. The CDR3 DNA is TGTGCCAGCGCCACCGGGACAGGGTTCCACGAGCAGTACTTC.

This chain connects TRBV2 to TRBJ1-2, with 8 bases fitting TRBD1. J lost 5 bases, V lost 3 bases, and 5 bases had no gene match. There are 14 residues in the CDR3. Germline V gene data show CDR1 as SNHLY and CDR2 as FYNNEI. CDR3 sequence: CASSDEQGDYGYTF. The DNA of the CDR3 is TGTGCCAGCAGTGATGAACAGGGGGATTATGGCTACACCTTC.